One and the same sample provided the 32 T cell receptor beta chains below, sequenced in a study of T-cell reconstitution after alpha-beta-depleted transplantation in children. Unique molecular identifiers were incorporated when the TCRbeta library was constructed. One entry per CDR3 protein, called by TCRdb with MiXCR from the PCR reads. The top ten clones hold more than 25% of a sample with about a million distinct CDR3 sequences, about 31% of them seen once. The sequences come from PBMCs, mostly from graft donor cells, collected 360 days after TCRalphabeta/CD19-depleted stem cell transplant. The receptor source for this set is a boy under two years old who had a stem cell transplant for SCID, so the T cells may come from the graft donor.

This chain links TRBV14 with TRBJ2-3, with a weak D call TRBD1 (5 bases). Germline V lookup: CDR1 SGHDN, CDR2 FVKESK. With 4 bases removed from V and 0 bases from J, the gap between germline ends came to 11 bases. This CDR3 is 15 amino acids long. This CDR3 is CASSRQFSSTDTQYF. CDR3 coding DNA: TGTGCCAGCAGCCGACAGTTTTCTAGCACAGATACGCAGTATTTT.

The rearrangement links TRBV4-3 to TRBJ2-1, with 10 bases fitting TRBD2. Looked up from germline, CDR1 is LGHNA and CDR2 is YSLEER. CDR3 length: 15 residues. The V and J ends lost 1 base and 6 bases, in that order; junction bases with no gene match: 3. CDR3 bases: TGCGCCAGCAGCCAAGTTCCTAGCGGGAGCAATGAGCAGTTCTTC. Translated, it gives CASSQVPSGSNEQFF.

The rearrangement joins TRBV10-2 to TRBJ2-5; perhaps TRBD2 as D (5 bases). Germline loops: CDR1 WSHSY, CDR2 SAAADI. CDR3 length: 16 residues. V was trimmed by 0 bases and J by 4 bases, leaving 15 bases between them. The CDR3 region is CASSESRASFRETQYF. In DNA, the CDR3 is TGCGCCAGCAGTGAGTCAAGGGCTAGCTTTAGAGAGACCCAGTACTTC.

CDR3 bases: TGTGCCAGCAGCACCTTAGCGGGGGGTTTCAATGAGCAGTTCTTC. Its protein is CASSTLAGGFNEQFF. This rearrangement joins TRBV9 to TRBJ2-1, with 10 bases matching TRBD2. The CDR3 is made up of 15 amino acids. The ends lost 4 bases at V and 6 bases at J; junction bases unmatched: 7. The germline V gene has CDR1 SGDLS and CDR2 YYNGEE.

There are a few counts of this clonotype. The V and J genes are TRBV7-2 and TRBJ2-1, with 12 bases lining up with TRBD2. The CDR3 consists of 16 residues. V trimming: 3 bases; J trimming: 10 bases; junction bases outside the gene matches: 10. The germline V gene encodes CDR1 SGHTA and CDR2 FQGNSA. CDR3 amino acids: CASSFRTSGMTVEQFF. CDR3 DNA: TGTGCCAGCAGCTTTAGGACTAGCGGGATGACCGTCGAGCAGTTCTTC.

This chain uses TRBV5-1 with TRBJ1-1; D possibly corresponds to TRBD1 (6 bases). The CDR3 loop spans 14 amino acids. V was trimmed by 3 bases and J by 3 bases, leaving 12 bases between them. Germline V CDR1 and CDR2: SGHRS, YFSETQ. The CDR3 bases are TGCGCCAGCAGCTCGGGGGCGTTCGACACTGAAGCTTTCTTT. Its translation: CASSSGAFDTEAFF.

This clonotype has just a few counts. This chain connects TRBV6-4 to TRBJ1-5; D gene ambiguous. There are 15 residues in the CDR3. CDR1 MRHNA and CDR2 SNTAGT come from the germline V gene. The V gene lost 6 bases and the J gene lost 0 bases, with 12 bases spanning the gap. This CDR3 reads CASSKTDVSNQPQHF. CDR3 nucleotide sequence: TGTGCCAGCAGCAAGACCGACGTTAGCAATCAGCCCCAGCATTTT.

The V call is TRBV7-2, the J call TRBJ2-7, with D hard to call. Trimming removed 5 bases from V and 0 bases from J, with 14 bases in between. CDR1 SGHTA and CDR2 FQGNSA come from the germline V gene. The CDR3 is made up of 15 amino acids. This CDR3 is CASSRSEVYSYEQYF. For the CDR3, the DNA is TGTGCCAGCAGCCGATCAGAAGTTTACTCCTACGAGCAGTACTTC.

The gene calls are TRBV7-3 and TRBJ2-2; 7 positions agree with TRBD1. Germline trimming cut 4 bases from V and 6 bases from J; bases unmatched to any gene: 5. CDR3 length: 14 amino acids. Germline V gene lookup returns CDR1 SGHTA and CDR2 FQGTGA. The CDR3 loop is CASSSTGRSGELFF. DNA of the CDR3: TGTGCCAGCAGCTCGACAGGGCGGTCCGGGGAGCTGTTTTTT.

The chain uses TRBV7-2 and TRBJ2-1, with no clear D. Trimming shortened V by 7 bases and J by 4 bases, and 20 bases separated the two germline ends. Germline assignment: CDR1 SGHTA and CDR2 FQGNSA. This CDR3 comprises 16 residues. CDR3 region: CASTTFLGNRYNEQFF. In DNA form, the CDR3 reads TGTGCCAGCACTACTTTCTTGGGGAATCGTTACAATGAGCAGTTCTTC.

This chain links TRBV6-1 with TRBJ2-7; 7 positions agree with TRBD1. Trimming at V came to 6 bases and at J to 4 bases, leaving 9 bases not matched to a gene. CDR1 is MNHNS and CDR2 is SASEGT in the germline V gene. The CDR3 is made up of 14 amino acids. CDR3 coding DNA: TGTGCCAGCAGACCCCGGACAGGAGTGTACGAGCAGTACTTC. It is translated as CASRPRTGVYEQYF.

To note about this clonotype: The germline gene is not matched at one end of the junction; a read error may be the cause. The chain employs TRBV2 and TRBJ2-7, with D possibly matching TRBD2 (5 bases). This CDR3 is built from 13 residues. Germline V CDR1 and CDR2: SNHLY, FYNNEI. CDR3 in DNA: TGTGCCAGCAGTGAAGCTCCGAGGACCCTCGGGAACTTC. Translated, it gives CASSEAPRTLGNF.

This clonotype showed up just a few times. The V and J genes are TRBV24-1 and TRBJ2-1; 10 bases align to TRBD2. Trimming cost V 0 bases and J 0 bases; bases outside gene matches: 10. The germline V gene encodes CDR1 KGHDR and CDR2 SFDVKD. CDR3 length: 20 residues. DNA of the CDR3: TGTGCCACCAGTGATTTGAGCGGGGGGGACGAAGGGCGCTCCTACAATGAGCAGTTCTTC. Protein product: CATSDLSGGDEGRSYNEQFF.

V usage is TRBV12-3 or TRBV12-4 and J usage is TRBJ2-1, with 7 bases that match TRBD2. This CDR3 has 16 residues. The trim removed 5 bases at V and 6 bases at J, leaving 13 bases unmatched. The CDR3 nucleotides read TGTGCCAGCAGTAAATCTAGCGGACTGAGCCGCAATGAGCAGTTCTTC. Amino acid sequence: CASSKSSGLSRNEQFF.

This clonotype was seen a handful of times. The J gene is TRBJ2-6, the V gene TRBV7-9; D remains ambiguous. The CDR3 is made up of 17 amino acids. Trimming stripped 4 bases from V and 0 bases from J, with 13 bases between. Germline lookup yields CDR1 SEHNR and CDR2 FQNEAQ (reference sequence). The CDR3 loop reads CASSYLSTVSGANVLTF. The CDR3 DNA sequence: TGTGCCAGCAGCTACCTATCGACGGTCTCTGGGGCCAACGTCCTGACTTTC.

This chain connects TRBV15 to TRBJ2-1; possibly TRBD2 for D (6 bases). The CDR3 runs 15 residues. Germline CDR1 is LNHNV and CDR2 is YYDKDF (reference sequence). Trimming took off 1 base at V and 9 bases at J, with 16 bases between the two ends. The CDR3 DNA reads as TGTGCCACCAGCAGAGTTGGGGCTAGCGTGAGTGAGCAGTTCTTC. Amino acid sequence: CATSRVGASVSEQFF.

This rearrangement joins TRBV4-1 to TRBJ1-2; tentative D call: TRBD1 (5 bases). Trimming shortened V by 4 bases and J by 5 bases, and 23 bases separated the two germline ends. CDR3 size: 17 residues. CDR1 is MGHRA and CDR2 is YSYEKL in the germline V gene. CDR3 DNA: TGCGCCAGCAGCCCCCCCCAGGGAAGGCCTGGGCCATATGGCTACACCTTC. It specifies CASSPPQGRPGPYGYTF.

The chain recombines TRBV4-2 with TRBJ1-3, with D perhaps matching TRBD1 (5 bases). V lost 5 bases and J 4 bases, leaving 18 bases between the germline ends. The germline V gene has CDR1 LGHNA and CDR2 YNFKEQ. This CDR3 has 16 residues. The CDR3 region is CASSSLGREGGNTIYF. The CDR3 DNA reads as TGTGCCAGCAGCTCCCTCGGCAGGGAAGGAGGAAACACCATATATTTT.

V is TRBV5-1 and J is TRBJ2-7, with D unresolved. CDR3 length: 15 residues. CDR1 is SGHRS and CDR2 is YFSETQ in the germline V gene. V was trimmed by 0 bases and J by 0 bases, leaving 10 bases between them. The CDR3 loop reads CASSLVGSTSYEQYF. The CDR3 DNA follows: TGCGCCAGCAGCTTGGTCGGCAGCACCTCCTACGAGCAGTACTTC.

This chain links TRBV12-3 or TRBV12-4 with TRBJ2-7; the D gene is possibly TRBD2 (5 bases). The V gene lost 6 bases and the J gene lost 5 bases, with 17 bases spanning the gap. This CDR3 contains 14 residues. For the CDR3, the DNA is TGTGCCAGCAGCCTGTTTGGATTAGCGCACGAGCAGTACTTC. Translating it yields CASSLFGLAHEQYF.

The V gene is TRBV28, the J gene TRBJ2-7, with 11 bases aligning to TRBD1. The CDR3 loop spans 15 amino acids. Per the germline V gene, CDR1 is MDHEN and CDR2 is SYDVKM. Losses at the gene ends were 8 bases for V and 7 bases for J; bases not matched to a gene: 13. CDR3 in DNA: TGTGCCAGCGACCTAGCGGGGACAGGGGGTAGGGAGCAGTACTTC. Translating gives CASDLAGTGGREQYF.

This clonotype was picked up a small number of times. The rearrangement links TRBV7-9 to TRBJ2-7, with 11 bases matching TRBD2. The CDR3 length is 17 residues. The trim removed 5 bases at V and 7 bases at J, leaving 16 bases unmatched. CDR1 SEHNR and CDR2 FQNEAQ come from the germline V gene (reference sequence). The CDR3: CASSVSPLAGVMGEQYF. CDR3 bases: TGTGCCAGCAGCGTTTCCCCACTAGCGGGGGTAATGGGGGAGCAGTACTTC.

This clonotype has a count of ten or more. This chain joins TRBV6-5 and TRBJ2-1; 7 bases fit TRBD2. This CDR3 comprises 15 residues. The V and J ends lost 5 bases and 2 bases, in that order; junction bases with no gene match: 6. Germline CDR1 is MNHEY and CDR2 is SVGAGI. CDR3 bases: TGTGCCAGCAGTCCTTCGACTAGCCCCTACAATGAGCAGTTCTTC. As protein: CASSPSTSPYNEQFF.

This clonotype was seen more than once but under ten times. The rearrangement joins TRBV18 to TRBJ2-1; TRBD1 agrees at 7 bases. Germline CDR1 reads KGHSH; CDR2 reads LQKENI. V was pared by 4 bases and J by 1 base, with 7 bases of the junction left unmatched. The CDR3 is 16 amino acids. The CDR3 sequence: CASSRQTGQSYNEQFF. CDR3 coding DNA: TGTGCCAGCTCACGACAGACAGGGCAGTCCTACAATGAGCAGTTCTTC.

The chain combines TRBV11-2 with TRBJ2-3, with D unclear. From germline, CDR1 is SGHAT and CDR2 FQNNGV. Trimming stripped 3 bases from V and 9 bases from J, with 16 bases between. The CDR3 length is 14 residues. The CDR3 sequence: CASSFRPSGGTQYF. The CDR3 nucleotides are TGTGCCAGCAGCTTCAGACCAAGTGGTGGAACGCAGTATTTT.

V usage is TRBV9 and J usage is TRBJ2-7; 12 nucleotides line up with TRBD2. The CDR3 is 15 residues long. Germline V CDR1 and CDR2: SGDLS, YYNGEE. With V trimmed by 0 bases and J by 6 bases, 4 bases remained unmatched. The CDR3 nucleotides read TGTGCCAGCAGCGTAGATGGACTAGCGGGGTCCGAGCAGTACTTC. Its protein is CASSVDGLAGSEQYF.

V usage is TRBV15 and J usage is TRBJ2-2; no reliable D call. With 1 base removed from V and 4 bases from J, the gap between germline ends came to 19 bases. The CDR3 length is 18 residues. The germline CDR1 and CDR2 sequences are LNHNV and YYDKDF (reference sequence). CDR3 in amino acids: CATSRGGLGLLGTGELFF. The CDR3 nucleotides read TGTGCCACCAGCAGAGGGGGTTTGGGCCTGCTAGGCACCGGGGAGCTGTTTTTT.

The V and J genes are TRBV29-1 and TRBJ2-5; D assignment may be TRBD1 or TRBD2 (5 bases each). Germline lookup yields CDR1 SQVTM and CDR2 ANQGSEA. V lost 6 bases and J lost 2, with 10 bases in between. This CDR3 has 12 amino acids. The CDR3 sequence: CSVRGPQETQYF. The CDR3 coding sequence is TGCAGCGTAAGGGGACCTCAAGAGACCCAGTACTTC.

The gene calls are TRBV12-3 or TRBV12-4 and TRBJ2-5; D ambiguous. V lost 3 bases to trimming and J lost 7 bases, with 12 bases between them. CDR3 length equals 13 residues. The CDR3 loop reads CASSFISARTQYF. CDR3 bases: TGTGCCAGCAGTTTTATCTCCGCCCGGACCCAGTACTTC.

This clonotype was found many times. CDR3 nucleotide sequence: TGTGCCAGCAGTTTCTCCTGGACAGTCTCTAGGCCAGATACGCAGTATTTT. It is translated as CASSFSWTVSRPDTQYF. V and J are TRBV6-5 and TRBJ2-3; weak D call: TRBD1 (6 bases). Germline V gene data show CDR1 as MNHEY and CDR2 as SVGAGI. Trimming left V 4 bases short and J 4 bases short, with 21 bases between. The CDR3 runs 17 residues.

This clonotype was counted only a few times. The chain joins TRBV7-6 to TRBJ1-3, with D maybe TRBD1 (5 bases). Germline V gene sequence: CDR1 SGHVS, CDR2 FNYEAQ. V lost 4 bases, J lost 0 bases, and 16 bases lay in between. This CDR3 contains 17 residues. The CDR3 DNA sequence: TGTGCCAGCAGCTCCGAATGGGGACGTCTCTCTGGAAACACCATATATTTT. Its translation: CASSSEWGRLSGNTIYF.

This clonotype turned up a few times. CDR3 coding DNA: TGTGCCAGCAGCCCGATCGTTGTGGCGGGGGCTAGCACAGATACGCAGTATTTT. It yields the protein CASSPIVVAGASTDTQYF. The rearrangement joins TRBV11-2 to TRBJ2-3, with D maybe TRBD2 (7 bases). Trimming took 5 bases from V and 0 from J, leaving 21 bases between them. This CDR3 region has 18 residues. Germline CDR1 SGHAT, CDR2 FQNNGV.